A single sample gave rise to the 24 T cell receptor beta chains below, sequenced in a study of OX40 agonist ivuxolimab in advanced cancers. Clones were read by immunoSEQ multiplex PCR, and TCRdb kept only the in-frame ones, dropping some. The sample carries about 110,000 clones, approximately 90% recorded once. Sequenced here: CD4+ or CD8+ T cells sorted from blood, sampled in a trial of the OX40 agonist ivuxolimab. Receptors originate from an adult with an advanced solid tumor such as melanoma, head and neck, liver or kidney cancer.

The chain joins TRBV4-1 to TRBJ1-2; D is perhaps TRBD1 (5 bases). Deletions cut 2 bases from V and 2 bases from J, with 15 bases between. The CDR3 loop spans 16 amino acids. CDR1 and CDR2 (germline): MGHRA, YSYEKL. The CDR3: CASSQPLGGVNYGYTF. In nucleotides, the CDR3 is TGCGCCAGCAGCCAACCCCTGGGGGGGGTCAACTATGGCTACACCTTC.

The chain joins TRBV13 to TRBJ2-7; D remains unclear. V was shortened by 0 bases and J by 4 bases, with 4 bases between the two germline ends. CDR3 size: 12 residues. CDR1 is PRHDT and CDR2 is FYEKMQ in the germline V gene (reference sequence). The CDR3 DNA follows: TGTGCCAGCAGCTTAGGGAGGTACGAGCAGTACTTC. It codes for CASSLGRYEQYF.

The rearrangement joins TRBV5-4 to TRBJ2-5; perhaps D is TRBD1 or TRBD2 (6 bases each). Germline V gene data show CDR1 as SGHNT and CDR2 as YYREEE (reference sequence). The CDR3 is 14 amino acids. The V end was cut by 8 bases, the J end by 5 bases, with 19 bases between. DNA of the CDR3: TGTGCCAGTATCCCGGACGGGGGCCGGGAGACCCAGTACTTC. It translates to CASIPDGGRETQYF.

This clone has a single count. The gene calls are TRBV30 and TRBJ1-2; the match to TRBD1 covers 7 bases. The CDR3 covers 17 residues. The V and J ends lost 1 base and 3 bases, in that order; junction bases with no gene match: 14. Germline V gene lookup returns CDR1 GTSNPN and CDR2 SVGIG (reference sequence). CDR3 nucleotides: TGTGCCTGGAGTGCCCCAGACAGGGCAGCTAACTACTATGGCTACACCTTC. Its protein product is CAWSAPDRAANYYGYTF.

The rearrangement uses TRBV7-6 and TRBJ2-7; D is perhaps TRBD2 (6 bases). Germline assignment: CDR1 SGHVS and CDR2 FNYEAQ. The CDR3 is 14 residues long. Between the trimmed V and J ends, which lost 5 bases and 3 bases, there was a span of 14 bases. The CDR3 reads CASSRGAPSYEQYF. In DNA form, the CDR3 reads TGTGCCAGCAGCCGCGGGGCCCCGAGCTACGAGCAGTACTTC.

V usage is TRBV9 and J usage is TRBJ2-3; D perhaps matches TRBD2 (6 bases). CDR1 and CDR2 from the germline V gene are SGDLS and YYNGEE. This CDR3 has 16 amino acids. The ends were cut back, 0 bases at V and 5 bases at J, with 16 bases in the middle. The CDR3 sequence: CASSVEWRGAVDTQYF. Here the CDR3 DNA reads TGTGCCAGCAGCGTAGAGTGGCGGGGCGCGGTAGATACGCAGTATTTT. Complete variable domain (other parts from reference TRBV9 and TRBJ2-3): DSGVTQTPKHLITATGQRVTLRCSPRSGDLSVYWYQQSLDQGLQFLIQYYNGEERAKGNILERFSAQQFPDLHSELNLSSLELGDSALYFCASSVEWRGAVDTQYFGPGTRLTVL.

The chain uses TRBV18 and TRBJ1-1, with no clear D. From germline, CDR1 is KGHSH and CDR2 LQKENI. CDR3 length equals 16 residues. Deletions cut 2 bases from V and 4 bases from J, with 17 bases between. In DNA form, the CDR3 reads TGTGCCAGCTCACCATCACCGGTCCCTGCAGGCACTGAAGCTTTCTTT. It encodes CASSPSPVPAGTEAFF. The full variable domain, completed using reference TRBV18 and TRBJ1-1, is NAGVMQNPRHLVRRRGQEARLRCSPMKGHSHVYWYRQLPEEGLKFMVYLQKENIIDESGMPKERFSAEFPKEGPSILRIQQVVRGDSAAYFCASSPSPVPAGTEAFFGQGTRLTVV.

In DNA, the CDR3 is TGTGCCAGCAGTTACTCGAGAGGGACGGGGCAGCCCCAGCATTTT. It translates to CASSYSRGTGQPQHF. The chain carries TRBV6-5 and TRBJ1-5, with D perhaps matching TRBD1 (5 bases). The CDR3 runs to 15 residues. V lost 0 bases, J lost 7 bases, and 13 bases lay in between. CDR1 is MNHEY and CDR2 is SVGAGI in the germline V gene.

J is TRBJ2-6 and V is TRBV5-1; D is perhaps TRBD1 (6 bases). Looked up from germline, CDR1 is SGHRS and CDR2 is YFSETQ. The CDR3 is made up of 15 amino acids. The V and J ends lost 2 bases and 2 bases respectively, with 8 bases between them. CDR3 in DNA: TGCGCCAGCAGCTTCAGGGGAGCTGGGGCCAACGTCCTGACTTTC. Its translation: CASSFRGAGANVLTF.

V is TRBV18 and J is TRBJ1-3; D possibly corresponds to TRBD1 (6 bases). The CDR3 totals 16 residues. Germline assignment: CDR1 KGHSH and CDR2 LQKENI. V gave up 6 bases and J gave up 0 bases, with 15 bases separating them. The CDR3 nucleotides read TGTGCCAGCTCCCCCTATGGGGACACCTCTGGAAACACCATATATTTT. Translated: CASSPYGDTSGNTIYF.

The count of this clone is one. The chain couples TRBV30 to TRBJ1-4; maybe TRBD1 (5 bases). Trimming left V 2 bases short and J 3 bases short, with 13 bases between. The germline gives CDR1 GTSNPN, CDR2 SVGIG (reference sequence). This CDR3 spans 15 amino acids. The CDR3: CAWSTQGGSNEKLFF. The DNA for the CDR3 is TGTGCCTGGAGTACGCAGGGCGGGTCTAATGAAAAACTGTTTTTT.

The chain combines TRBV11-3 with TRBJ2-7, with D unresolved. Germline V gives CDR1 SGHNT, CDR2 YENEEA. Between the trimmed V and J ends, which lost 1 base and 3 bases, there was a span of 13 bases. This CDR3 has 15 residues. CDR3 DNA: TGTGCCAGCAGCTTAGTGCAAGGCTCCAACTACGAGCAGTACTTC. It translates to CASSLVQGSNYEQYF.

This clone came up a few times. The genes are TRBV7-8 and TRBJ1-3; maybe TRBD1 (6 bases). Trimming shortened V by 5 bases and J by 4 bases, and 21 bases separated the two germline ends. This CDR3 region has 17 residues. The germline CDR1 and CDR2 sequences are SGHVS and FQNEAQ. The CDR3 sequence: CASSLSASGQGGNTIYF. The CDR3 region has the DNA TGTGCCAGCAGCCTTAGCGCGTCCGGGCAGGGGGGAAACACCATATATTTT.

In this sample, this clone turned up once. The chain couples TRBV5-5 to TRBJ1-6; the D gene is possibly TRBD1 (5 bases). Germline assignment: CDR1 SGHKS and CDR2 YYEKEE (reference sequence). The V and J ends lost 0 bases and 9 bases respectively, with 10 bases between them. The CDR3 covers 14 residues. Here the CDR3 reads CASSLVQGGSPLHF. The DNA for the CDR3 is TGTGCCAGCAGCTTGGTGCAGGGTGGTTCACCCCTCCACTTT.

This rearrangement joins TRBV30 to TRBJ1-1; 7 bases fit TRBD1. Germline V gene lookup returns CDR1 GTSNPN and CDR2 SVGIG (reference sequence). The trim removed 3 bases at V and 6 bases at J, leaving 10 bases unmatched. The CDR3 runs to 14 residues. DNA for the CDR3: TGTGCCTGGAGCCGACAGGGCGTCGTCCCTGAAGCTTTCTTT. As protein: CAWSRQGVVPEAFF.

The chain employs TRBV9 and TRBJ1-3; D unclear. V was clipped by 0 bases and J by 7 bases, with 11 bases between them. Germline V gives CDR1 SGDLS, CDR2 YYNGEE. CDR3 length equals 14 residues. The CDR3 DNA reads as TGTGCCAGCAGCGTAGTAGCGGCCGGGAACACCATATATTTT. Protein: CASSVVAAGNTIYF.

This clone was seen just once. The gene calls are TRBV19 and TRBJ1-3; 8 bases line up with TRBD1. Germline assignment: CDR1 LNHDA and CDR2 SQIVND (reference sequence). J gave up 2 bases and V 5 bases, and 2 bases lay outside the gene matches. The CDR3 length is 14 residues. The DNA of the CDR3 is TGTGCCAGTAGTGGGGGACAGGCTGGAAACACCATATATTTT. Its protein is CASSGGQAGNTIYF.

The V gene is TRBV30, the J gene TRBJ2-7, with 7 bases lining up with TRBD1. Trimming at V came to 2 bases and at J to 5 bases, leaving 6 bases not matched to a gene. The CDR3 contains 13 residues. CDR1 and CDR2 (germline): GTSNPN, SVGIG (reference sequence). The CDR3 DNA reads TGTGCCTGGAGTAGGGACAGCCTCGACGAGCAGTACTTC. Encoded protein: CAWSRDSLDEQYF.

V usage is TRBV9 and J usage is TRBJ1-1; D call uncertain. V lost 4 bases to trimming and J lost 1 base, with 8 bases between them. Germline-derived CDR1 and CDR2 are SGDLS and YYNGEE. The CDR3 covers 13 residues. CDR3 nucleotide sequence: TGTGCCAGCAGCCTACGAGGGAACACTGAAGCTTTCTTT. This sequence encodes CASSLRGNTEAFF.

The J gene is TRBJ2-1, the V gene TRBV5-1, with D tentatively TRBD2 (5 bases). The length of the CDR3 is 14 residues. Trimming cost V 7 bases and J 0 bases, with 11 bases left between them. CDR1 is SGHRS and CDR2 is YFSETQ in the germline V gene. The CDR3 sequence: CASGAAYSYNEQFF. The CDR3 DNA reads as TGCGCCAGCGGAGCGGCATACTCCTACAATGAGCAGTTCTTC.

This clone has only one observation. This chain joins TRBV10-3 and TRBJ2-6; D gene uncertain. CDR3 length: 15 residues. Trimming took 2 bases from V and 0 from J, leaving 5 bases between them. Germline V gene lookup returns CDR1 ENHRY and CDR2 SYGVKD. The CDR3, as DNA: TGTGCCATCAGTGAGCGTCACTCTGGGGCCAACGTCCTGACTTTC. Protein product: CAISERHSGANVLTF.

This sequence joins TRBV14 and TRBJ1-1; the D gene is possibly TRBD1 (6 bases). The CDR3 contains 16 residues. Germline CDR1 is SGHDN and CDR2 is FVKESK. V lost 4 bases to trimming and J lost 1 base, with 16 bases between them. CDR3 nucleotide sequence: TGTGCCAGCAGCCCTTGGGGGCAGGGGAAGAACACTGAAGCTTTCTTT. Amino acids: CASSPWGQGKNTEAFF.

The table lists this clone with a count of one. This chain links TRBV6-1 with TRBJ2-5; D possibly corresponds to TRBD2 (5 bases). The CDR3 runs to 14 residues. V was clipped by 2 bases and J by 7 bases, with 14 bases between them. The germline CDR1 and CDR2 sequences are MNHNS and SASEGT. In nucleotides, the CDR3 is TGTGCCAGCAGTGAATGGAGGTCCTTGGGGACCCAGTACTTC. Translation gives CASSEWRSLGTQYF.

The chain joins TRBV5-1 to TRBJ1-1; D remains ambiguous. Trimming removed 3 bases at V and 6 bases at J, with 12 bases between. The CDR3 runs to 13 residues. Germline V gene data show CDR1 as SGHRS and CDR2 as YFSETQ. The CDR3 bases are TGCGCCAGCAGCTGGGATAGTGAGGCTGAAGCTTTCTTT. Protein sequence: CASSWDSEAEAFF.